The rows below give T cell receptor beta chains drawn from one sample of a study of a mutant IDH1 vaccine in newly diagnosed glioma. These receptors have no known antigen. Only in-frame clones appear in the TCRdb table, and some are missing; sequencing was by immunoSEQ multiplex PCR. In the table there are 75,000 to 95,000 clones, roughly nine tenths of which are singletons. The source was PBMCs, collected from a glioma patient whose treatment included an IDH1 peptide vaccine. These receptors came from a woman aged 45-60 years with glioma. CDR3s include the opening cysteine and the closing phenylalanine or tryptophan. A D gene is named only where the DNA matches it firmly. Where a row states a size, it is once, few, many or the class of an expanded clone; other rows omit it.

>.|TRBJ1-1|TRBV6-6|.
TGTGCCAGCAGTTTAGAGGGAGGTAACACTGAAGCTTTCTTT
CASSLEGGNTEAFF
>TRBD1|TRBJ1-1|TRBV27|.
TGTGCCAGCAGTCCCGACAGGGATCGGAACACTGAAGCTTTCTTT
CASSPDRDRNTEAFF
>.|TRBJ2-7|TRBV6-6|.
TGTGCCAGCAGTTACTACCCTGGGGACGAGCAGTACTTC
CASSYYPGDEQYF
>.|TRBJ2-5|TRBV28|.
TGTGCCAGCAGTTTAGGGCTGGAGACCCAGTACTTC
CASSLGLETQYF
>.|TRBJ1-2|TRBV5-4|.
TGTGCCAGCAGCTTGGCCAGTCACAGTAACTATGGCTACACCTTC
CASSLASHSNYGYTF
>TRBD2|TRBJ2-2|TRBV11-2|.
TGTGCCAGCAGCTCACCGGGGACTAGCTTCTACGGGGAGCTGTTTTTT
CASSSPGTSFYGELFF
>TRBD1|TRBJ1-5|TRBV2|.
TGTGCCAGCACCCCAGCGGACAGGTTGGAGCCCCAGCATTTT
CASTPADRLEPQHF
>.|TRBJ2-7|TRBV7-2|.
TGTGCCAGCAGCTTAGAAGGGAGGACCTACGAGCAGTACTTC
CASSLEGRTYEQYF
>TRBD1|TRBJ2-3|TRBV6-5|.
TGTGCCAGCAGTTTTAGACAGGGGTCGAGCACAGATACGCAGTATTTT
CASSFRQGSSTDTQYF
>.|TRBJ1-1|TRBV5-4|.
TGTGCCAGCAGCCCCCGACCCTCGCGGGTCACTGAAGCTTTCTTT
CASSPRPSRVTEAFF
>.|TRBJ1-1|TRBV29-1|.
TGCAGCGCCACAAGGGGCAGCTTCACTGAAGCTTTCTTT
CSATRGSFTEAFF
>TRBD1|TRBJ1-2|TRBV2|.
TGTGCCAGCAGCCGGGACAGTATACCCCTTGCGGACTATGGCTACACCTTC
CASSRDSIPLADYGYTF
>.|TRBJ1-6|TRBV5-8|.
TGTGCCAGCAGCTTGGAGGGCAGGGGACCGCACGTGGTGAATTCACCCCTCCACTTT
CASSLEGRGPHVVNSPLHF
>TRBD2|TRBJ2-7|TRBV18|.
TGTGCCAGCTCACCGCGACTAGCGGGAGGCCCCTACGAGCAGTACTTC
CASSPRLAGGPYEQYF
>.|TRBJ2-6|TRBV30|once
TGTGCCTGCGGGAGTGCCGGGGCCAACGTCCTGACTTTC
CACGSAGANVLTF
>.|TRBJ1-2|TRBV5-6|.
TGTGCCAGCAGCTTGGGCGAGGGGGTAAACTATGGCTACACCTTC
CASSLGEGVNYGYTF
>.|TRBJ1-6|TRBV6-6|.
TGTGCCAGCAGCTCCGACCCCGGTCGTAATTCACCCCTCCACTTT
CASSSDPGRNSPLHF
>.|TRBJ2-5|TRBV9|.
TGTGCCAGCAGCCCTTGTTCCCAGTACTTC
CASSPCSQYF
>.|TRBJ2-3|TRBV2|.
TGTGCCAGCAAATCGGCGATAGCGAGTGATACGCAGTATTTT
CASKSAIASDTQYF
>TRBD1|TRBJ1-1|TRBV30|.
TGTGCCTGGAGTGCCGGACAGGGGAACACTGAAGCTTTCTTT
CAWSAGQGNTEAFF
>.|TRBJ1-1|TRBV10-1|.
TGCGCCGGAGGTGACACTGAAGCTTTCTTT
CAGGDTEAFF
>TRBD1|TRBJ1-1|TRBV10-3|.
TGTGCCATCAGTGATAGGGGGCGCGCGAACACTGAAGCTTTCTTT
CAISDRGRANTEAFF
>TRBD2|TRBJ2-6|TRBV7-8|.
TGTGCCAGCAGCCCTAACCATGCTGGTAGCGGGAGGTCTGGGGCCAACGTCCTGACTTTC
CASSPNHAGSGRSGANVLTF
>.|TRBJ2-1|TRBV7-2|.
TGTGCCAGCAGCTTAAATGAGGTAGCGTTTGAGCAGTTCTTC
CASSLNEVAFEQFF
>.|TRBJ2-2|TRBV5-1|.
TGCGCCAGCAGCCCGGAGGCATTTACCGGGGAGCTGTTTTTT
CASSPEAFTGELFF
>TRBD2|TRBJ2-3|TRBV10-1|.
TGCGCCAGCAGTCGTGGACTAGCGGGAGGAATAGATACGCAGTATTTT
CASSRGLAGGIDTQYF